The 21 T cell receptor beta chains below come from one sample, sequenced in a study of T cell responses to AZD1222 COVID-19 vaccine. The table came from immunoSEQ multiplex PCR; TCRdb's copy has only in-frame clones and leaves some out. The sample has approximately 100,000 clones, about 86% seen once. The specimen was peripheral blood, collected on day 0 of AZD1222 vaccination. The receptors derive from an adult in good health.

This clone was seen a single time. The V call is TRBV7-2, the J call TRBJ2-7; 7 nucleotides agree with TRBD1. Trimming took 0 bases from V and 5 from J; bases not matched to a gene: 4. The CDR3 sequence is 14 residues long. The V gene's germline CDR1 is SGHTA and CDR2 FQGNSA. This chain's CDR3 is CASSLAGGNNEQYF. The DNA of the CDR3 is TGTGCCAGCAGCTTAGCAGGGGGCAATAACGAGCAGTACTTC.

This clone has a single count. The V gene is TRBV9, the J gene TRBJ1-6; 8 bases line up with TRBD1. Unmatched junction bases numbered 3, after V lost 4 bases and J lost 3 bases. The CDR3 spans 15 residues. CDR1 SGDLS and CDR2 YYNGEE come from the germline V gene. CDR3 nucleotide sequence: TGTGCCAGCAGCTACGACAGGGGCTATAATTCACCCCTCCACTTT. Translation: CASSYDRGYNSPLHF.

This chain connects TRBV5-6 to TRBJ2-7; TRBD1 matches 7 bases. Germline V CDR1 and CDR2: SGHDT, YYEEEE. This CDR3 has 13 amino acids. Unmatched junction bases numbered 1, after V lost 1 base and J lost 3 bases. Here the CDR3 DNA reads TGTGCCAGCAGCTTGTACAGGGGCTACGAGCAGTACTTC. It specifies CASSLYRGYEQYF.

V gene TRBV5-8 combines with J gene TRBJ1-3; D ambiguous. The germline CDR1 and CDR2 sequences are SGHTS and YDEGEE. Trimming removed 0 bases from V and 2 bases from J, with 9 bases in between. The CDR3 spans 15 residues. CDR3 sequence reads: CASSLDGPAGNTIYF. CDR3 sequence (DNA): TGTGCCAGCAGCTTGGACGGACCCGCTGGAAACACCATATATTTT.

The V gene is TRBV7-3, the J gene TRBJ2-7; D perhaps matches TRBD2 (6 bases). The V gene lost 1 base and the J gene lost 3 bases, with 13 bases spanning the gap. Germline V gene lookup returns CDR1 SGHTA and CDR2 FQGTGA. The CDR3 runs to 15 residues. The CDR3 here is CASSLIGGANYEQYF. The CDR3 DNA is TGTGCCAGCAGCTTAATTGGAGGGGCCAACTACGAGCAGTACTTC.

This clone was picked up a small number of times. The chain has TRBV2 and TRBJ2-3; TRBD2 might be the D (6 bases). Germline V CDR1 and CDR2: SNHLY, FYNNEI. This CDR3 comprises 15 residues. The V end was cut by 5 bases, the J end by 0 bases, with 12 bases between. Written as DNA, the CDR3 is TGTGCCAGCAGTTCCGACGGGACTAGCACAGATACGCAGTATTTT. Translation: CASSSDGTSTDTQYF.

V and J are TRBV7-9 and TRBJ1-1, with 7 bases aligning to TRBD1. The V gene end was trimmed by 1 base and the J gene end by 1 base; junction bases not matched to a gene: 0. The CDR3 is 14 amino acids. Germline V gene sequence: CDR1 SEHNR, CDR2 FQNEAQ (reference sequence). The CDR3 DNA reads TGTGCCAGCAGCTTAGACAGGGGGAACACTGAAGCTTTCTTT. It is translated as CASSLDRGNTEAFF.

The CDR3 region is CASSLSPSSGANVLTF. The CDR3 DNA sequence: TGTGCCAGCAGTTTATCGCCCTCTTCTGGGGCCAACGTCCTGACTTTC. The rearrangement links TRBV27 to TRBJ2-6, with unresolved D. V gave up 0 bases and J gave up 1 base, with 7 bases separating them. The CDR3 is made up of 16 amino acids. CDR1 MNHEY and CDR2 SMNVEV come from the germline V gene (reference sequence).

This chain links TRBV2 with TRBJ2-3; D is perhaps TRBD1 (5 bases). The germline V and J ends were trimmed by 4 bases and 0 bases, with 20 bases remaining between them. The V gene's germline CDR1 is SNHLY and CDR2 FYNNEI. The CDR3 extends over 18 amino acids. This CDR3 is CASSVVRGRRTSTDTQYF. In nucleotides, the CDR3 is TGTGCCAGCAGTGTAGTAAGGGGCCGACGTACTAGCACAGATACGCAGTATTTT.

The chain has TRBV12-3 or TRBV12-4 and TRBJ2-1, with D possibly being TRBD2 (6 bases). Trimming left V 6 bases short and J 3 bases short, with 9 bases between. This CDR3 has 13 residues. CDR3 nucleotides: TGTGCCAGCAGGGCGGGGTTCTACAATGAGCAGTTCTTC. It specifies CASRAGFYNEQFF.

The chain links TRBV9 to TRBJ2-7; the D call may be TRBD1 or TRBD2 (6 bases each). Between the trimmed V and J ends, which lost 0 bases and 0 bases, there was a span of 13 bases. The CDR3 is 16 amino acids. Germline values: CDR1 SGDLS, CDR2 YYNGEE. DNA for the CDR3: TGTGCCAGCAGCGTAGAGGGGGGAGCGCCCTCCTACGAGCAGTACTTC. Amino acids: CASSVEGGAPSYEQYF.

V gene TRBV7-2 combines with J gene TRBJ2-5, with 8 bases aligning to TRBD2. After removal of 2 bases from V and 2 bases from J, the junction contained 4 bases not matched to a gene. Looked up from germline, CDR1 is SGHTA and CDR2 is FQGNSA. CDR3 length: 15 residues. CDR3: CASSLRAGVQETQYF. Here the CDR3 DNA reads TGTGCCAGCAGCTTACGAGCGGGAGTACAAGAGACCCAGTACTTC.

The CDR3 DNA sequence: TGTGCCATCGGGACAGGCTATAGCAATCAGCCCCAGCATTTT. It specifies CAIGTGYSNQPQHF. V and J are TRBV19 and TRBJ1-5, with 8 positions matching TRBD1. This CDR3 comprises 14 residues. With V trimmed by 10 bases and J by 0 bases, 5 bases remained unmatched. CDR1 is LNHDA and CDR2 is SQIVND in the germline V gene (reference sequence).

V is TRBV6-2 or TRBV6-3 and J is TRBJ2-7; unclear D gene. CDR1 MNHEY and CDR2 SVGEGT come from the germline V gene. The CDR3 runs to 14 residues. V lost 2 bases, J lost 2 bases, and 10 bases lay in between. CDR3 bases: TGTGCCAGCAGTTACATGAACCCCGCCTACGAGCAGTACTTC. Translating it yields CASSYMNPAYEQYF.

The rearrangement links TRBV11-2 to TRBJ2-3; TRBD2 matches at 11 bases. The junction had 3 bases not matched to a gene; V was cut back by 5 bases and J by 2 bases. The CDR3 contains 15 residues. The germline CDR1 and CDR2 sequences are SGHAT and FQNNGV. CDR3 in DNA: TGTGCCAGCAGCGGGACTAGCGGTACCACAGATACGCAGTATTTT. Its protein product is CASSGTSGTTDTQYF.

A few counts support this clone. V usage is TRBV5-1 and J usage is TRBJ1-1; weak D call: TRBD1 (5 bases). Trimming pared 1 base from V and 8 bases from J, leaving 9 bases between. This CDR3 comprises 12 residues. Germline lookup yields CDR1 SGHRS and CDR2 YFSETQ. The CDR3 sequence: CASSLTDSEAFF. Here the CDR3 DNA reads TGCGCCAGCAGCTTGACCGACAGCGAAGCTTTCTTT.

The V call is TRBV28, the J call TRBJ2-7; tentatively, D is TRBD1 or TRBD2 (5 bases each). The CDR3 is made up of 18 amino acids. The ends were cut back, 5 bases at V and 0 bases at J, with 23 bases in the middle. Germline loops: CDR1 MDHEN, CDR2 SYDVKM. CDR3 in amino acids: CASSPPIYRRADSYEQYF. The CDR3 DNA sequence: TGTGCCAGCAGTCCCCCTATCTACAGGCGGGCAGACTCCTACGAGCAGTACTTC.

This clone has a handful of counts. The sample has other DNA sequences that encode this CDR3 too. The rearrangement joins TRBV5-4 to TRBJ2-7, with D perhaps TRBD1 (5 bases). This CDR3 is 13 amino acids long. Germline CDR1 SGHNT, CDR2 YYREEE (reference sequence). V was shortened by 1 base and J by 2 bases, with 7 bases between the two germline ends. The CDR3 loop is CASSLTGAYEQYF. The CDR3 DNA reads TGTGCCAGCAGCTTGACAGGAGCCTACGAGCAGTACTTC.

V usage is TRBV7-9 and J usage is TRBJ1-5; D remains ambiguous. The CDR3 extends over 13 amino acids. V was shortened by 2 bases and J by 6 bases, with 8 bases between the two germline ends. Germline loops: CDR1 SEHNR, CDR2 FQNEAQ (reference sequence). The CDR3 coding sequence is TGTGCCAGCAGCTTATTGGGCAGTCAGCCCCAGCATTTT. This gives the protein CASSLLGSQPQHF.

The chain has TRBV29-1 and TRBJ2-3; perhaps TRBD2 as D (5 bases). The CDR3 has 14 amino acids. Trimming shortened V by 5 bases and J by 4 bases, and 16 bases separated the two germline ends. Germline CDR1 reads SQVTM; CDR2 reads ANQGSEA. The CDR3 spells CSVKLDVNADTQYF. The CDR3 region has the DNA TGCAGCGTTAAACTAGATGTTAATGCAGATACGCAGTATTTT.

The rearrangement uses TRBV5-5 and TRBJ1-1, with a possible D match to TRBD1 (5 bases). V shed 0 bases and J shed 8 bases, with 17 bases lying between them. This CDR3 has 15 amino acids. The germline V gene has CDR1 SGHKS and CDR2 YYEKEE (reference sequence). CDR3 residues: CASSLGGWNTREAFF. In nucleotides, the CDR3 is TGTGCCAGCAGCTTGGGGGGGTGGAATACGAGAGAAGCTTTCTTT.